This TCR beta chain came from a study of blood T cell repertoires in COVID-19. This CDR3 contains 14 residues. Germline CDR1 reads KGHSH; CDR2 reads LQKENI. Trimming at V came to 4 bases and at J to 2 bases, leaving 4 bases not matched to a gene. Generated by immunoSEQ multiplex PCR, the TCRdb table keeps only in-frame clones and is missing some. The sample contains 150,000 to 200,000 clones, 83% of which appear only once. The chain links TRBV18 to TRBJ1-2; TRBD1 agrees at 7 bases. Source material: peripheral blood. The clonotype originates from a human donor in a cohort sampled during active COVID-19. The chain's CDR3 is CASSLTTGNYGYTF. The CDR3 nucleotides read TGTGCCAGCTCACTAACGACAGGGAACTATGGCTACACCTTC.